The present entry profiles one T cell receptor (beta chain) with its context. Its antigen is not identified. The data belong to a study of regulatory T cells in long-lasting Graves disease. Time point of the sample: persistent/refractory GD, antithyroid drugs over 5 years with positive TRAb. PBMC-extracted RNA yielded the TCR library. The study, taken as a whole, reports: Those with persistent disease had in common more public clonotypes (2,741) than new patients (roughly 1,000).

Arm-PCR of CDR3 regions and iRepertoire HTBI primers were used to build TCR beta libraries. TCRdb used MiXCR to reprocess the multiplex PCR reads, holding one entry per CDR3 protein. The sample shows roughly 300,000 distinct CDR3 sequences, about 18% of them seen only once. With 0 bases clipped from V and 10 bases from J, the junction kept 14 bases outside the gene matches. Germline assignment: CDR1 SGHTA and CDR2 FQGNSA. CDR3 length: 16 residues. This sequence was found in a female donor with Graves disease. Specimen: peripheral blood mononuclear cells (PBMCs), collected when the disease was refractory, from a patient treated with antithyroid drugs. The rearrangement links TRBV7-2 to TRBJ1-1; TRBD1 matches at 7 bases. This CDR3 is CASSLAHIGRGYGAFF. CDR3 bases: TGTGCCAGCAGCTTAGCGCATATCGGCAGGGGGTACGGAGCTTTCTTT.